One and the same sample provided the 3 T cell receptor beta chains below, sequenced in a study of blood T cell repertoires in COVID-19. Measured with immunoSEQ multiplex PCR; TCRdb has only the in-frame clones, and not every one. The sample lists about 170,000 clones, about 80% occurring once. Sequenced: peripheral blood. These receptors came from a human donor with acute or convalescent COVID-19. The donor label of this sample is uncertain.

The CDR3 region is CASSGTGRDEQYF. The CDR3 nucleotides read TGTGCCAGCAGTGGAACAGGGAGGGACGAGCAGTACTTC. The chain combines TRBV27 with TRBJ2-7; tentative D call: TRBD2 (7 bases). This CDR3 contains 13 residues. Trimming stripped 5 bases from V and 5 bases from J, with 13 bases between. Germline CDR1 reads MNHEY; CDR2 reads SMNVEV (reference sequence).

A remark on this clone: Other DNA sequences in the same sample also yield this CDR3. The chain is built from TRBV7-3 and TRBJ2-7, with a weak D call TRBD1 (6 bases). The CDR3 covers 15 residues. Germline values: CDR1 SGHTA, CDR2 FQGTGA. The V end lost 3 bases, the J end lost 2 bases, and 14 bases lay between the germline ends. The CDR3 loop reads CASSLGAGDPYEQYF. CDR3 DNA sequence: TGTGCCAGCAGCTTGGGGGCCGGGGATCCCTACGAGCAGTACTTC. Filled out from reference TRBV7-3 and TRBJ2-7, the complete variable domain reads GAGVSQTPSNKVTEKGKYVELRCDPISGHTALYWYRQSLGQGPEFLIYFQGTGAADDSGLPNDRFFAVRPEGSVSTLKIQRTERGDSAVYLCASSLGAGDPYEQYFGPGTRLTVT.

V gene TRBV9 combines with J gene TRBJ2-2; TRBD1 agrees at 7 bases. This CDR3 is 17 amino acids long. CDR1 is SGDLS and CDR2 is YYNGEE in the germline V gene. Trimming took 3 bases from V and 5 from J; bases not matched to a gene: 13. The CDR3 sequence is CASSAGQFAPGTGELFF. The CDR3 region has the DNA TGTGCCAGCAGCGCGGGACAGTTCGCCCCTGGGACCGGGGAGCTGTTTTTT.